This T cell receptor (beta chain) derives from a study of neurological immune-mediated disorders. General study points: HTLV-1-associated myelopathy had the most TCR clonal expansion, whereas multiple sclerosis had the least (lower than in healthy controls). A possible signature was seen in one related-CDR3 cluster, into which phylogenetic grouping placed the repertoires of 18 of 34 multiple sclerosis patients.

Synthesis of cDNA was accomplished via 5'RACE employing 10-nucleotide random UMIs. TCRdb fed the 5' RACE reads into MiXCR, producing one record per CDR3 protein. The repertoire consists of about 62,000 distinct CDR3 sequences, with over 3.5% occurring once and the leading ten covering about 2%. From 2 million PBMCs stored at -80 C, the unsorted libraries were generated. The CDR3 contains 14 residues. Losses at the gene ends were 1 base for V and 0 bases for J; bases not matched to a gene: 2. Germline CDR1 and CDR2: DFQATT and SNEGSKA (reference sequence). With respect to this clonotype: Its antigen is still unknown.

The chain links TRBV20-1 to TRBJ1-1; 7 bases are shared with TRBD1. This TCR was recovered from a woman aged 50 to 60 with multiple sclerosis. The sequenced sample was PBMCs. The CDR3 DNA is TGCAGTGCTAGAGCACAGGGGATGAACACTGAAGCTTTCTTT. Its protein is CSARAQGMNTEAFF.